These 22 T cell receptor beta chains were all obtained from the same sample, sequenced in a study of CD8+CD57+ T cells in acquired aplastic anemia. Genomic DNA constituted the template upon which TCR beta VDJ and CDR3 profiling was performed. TCRdb ran MiXCR on the reads and lists one entry per CDR3 protein. This sample yields some 220,000 distinct CDR3 sequences, of which around 32% are seen a single time; roughly 1.1% belongs to the top ten. The sample consisted of sorted CD4+, CD8+, or CD8+CD57+ T cells (not recorded which) from PBMCs. The receptors come from a human donor in good health, serving as a control.

The V gene is TRBV3-1, the J gene TRBJ1-6; 7 bases align to TRBD1. Germline loops: CDR1 LGHDT, CDR2 YNNKEL (reference sequence). The CDR3 contains 15 residues. After removal of 4 bases from V and 6 bases from J, the junction contained 6 bases not matched to a gene. CDR3 residues: CASSPQDRFNSPLHF. CDR3 bases: TGTGCCAGCAGCCCCCAGGACAGGTTTAATTCACCCCTCCACTTT.

About this clonotype: An end of the junction differs from the germline gene, which may be a read error. This chain connects TRBV11-2 to TRBJ2-1; D is unclear. CDR1 is SGHAT, CDR2 FQNNGV, per germline. CDR3 length: 15 residues. In nucleotides, the CDR3 is TGTGCCAGCAGCTTAAGGCTGGCTACCCACAATGGGCAGTTCTTC. Protein product: CASSLRLATHNGQFF.

This clonotype appeared a few times. The chain has TRBV5-1 and TRBJ2-7, with 9 bases identical to TRBD1. Unmatched junction bases numbered 7, after V lost 7 bases and J lost 5 bases. The CDR3 runs 13 residues. Looked up from germline, CDR1 is SGHRS and CDR2 is YFSETQ. The CDR3 sequence is CASSRGTGNEQYF. Written as DNA, the CDR3 is TGCGCCAGCTCCCGGGGGACAGGGAACGAGCAGTACTTC.

This chain links TRBV6-2 or TRBV6-3 with TRBJ1-1; TRBD1 agrees at 7 bases. The CDR3 runs 16 residues. Trimming took 5 bases from V and 0 from J; bases not matched to a gene: 9. The germline V gene encodes CDR1 MNHEY and CDR2 SVGEGT. The CDR3 DNA is TGTGCCAGCAGTCCGCCCACGGGACAGCTGAACACTGAAGCTTTCTTT. Translation gives CASSPPTGQLNTEAFF.

The chain couples TRBV3-1 to TRBJ1-1; the D gene is possibly TRBD1 (5 bases). The CDR3 runs 16 residues. Germline assignment: CDR1 LGHDT and CDR2 YNNKEL (reference sequence). Trimming left V 0 bases short and J 3 bases short, with 14 bases between. Here the CDR3 reads CASSQEGQGRHTEAFF. The CDR3, as DNA: TGTGCCAGCAGCCAAGAAGGGCAGGGACGGCACACTGAAGCTTTCTTT.

This clonotype was recorded once. The chain combines TRBV7-8 with TRBJ2-7; weak D call: TRBD2 (6 bases). Germline V gene sequence: CDR1 SGHVS, CDR2 FQNEAQ. This CDR3 spans 16 amino acids. Trimming removed 3 bases at V and 0 bases at J, with 15 bases between. CDR3: CASSFRTPGLSYEQYF. In DNA form, the CDR3 reads TGTGCCAGCAGCTTCCGTACTCCGGGACTCTCCTACGAGCAGTACTTC.

At least ten counts were recorded for this clonotype. The rearrangement links TRBV2 to TRBJ2-1; D gene unclear. The V end lost 2 bases, the J end lost 15 bases, and 11 bases lay between the germline ends. Germline CDR1 is SNHLY and CDR2 is FYNNEI. CDR3 length: 11 amino acids. The CDR3 here is CASSESPLRFF. CDR3 in DNA: TGTGCCAGCAGTGAATCCCCCTTGCGGTTCTTC.

V and J are TRBV6-1 and TRBJ1-1, with 9 bases aligning to TRBD1. Germline loops: CDR1 MNHNS, CDR2 SASEGT. The CDR3 totals 14 residues. The V and J ends lost 4 bases and 6 bases, in that order; junction bases with no gene match: 6. The CDR3 region has the DNA TGTGCCAGCAGTGCCACCAGGACAGGGGCTGAAGCTTTCTTT. Translated, it gives CASSATRTGAEAFF.

The gene calls are TRBV2 and TRBJ1-1, with 8 bases identical to TRBD1. The CDR3 sequence is 16 residues long. Looked up from germline, CDR1 is SNHLY and CDR2 is FYNNEI. J gave up 4 bases and V 5 bases, and 12 bases lay outside the gene matches. CDR3 sequence (DNA): TGTGCCAGCAGTTTAGCGGGTCACAGGGGGAGCACTGAAGCTTTCTTT. The encoded protein is CASSLAGHRGSTEAFF.

The gene calls are TRBV5-4 and TRBJ2-3; 7 bases agree with TRBD2. The V and J ends lost 4 bases and 2 bases, in that order; junction bases with no gene match: 7. CDR1 and CDR2 (germline): SGHNT, YYREEE (reference sequence). The CDR3 extends over 15 amino acids. The CDR3 DNA reads as TGTGCCAGCAGCCTCTCAGCGGGAAACACAGATACGCAGTATTTT. This sequence encodes CASSLSAGNTDTQYF.

The chain joins TRBV2 to TRBJ2-1; 7 nucleotides align to TRBD2. The trim removed 4 bases at V and 2 bases at J, leaving 5 bases unmatched. CDR1 is SNHLY, CDR2 FYNNEI, per germline. There are 15 residues in the CDR3. The CDR3 reads CASSVLAGAYNEQFF. The CDR3 DNA is TGTGCCAGCAGTGTGTTGGCGGGAGCCTACAATGAGCAGTTCTTC.

The V and J genes are TRBV20-1 and TRBJ2-3, with TRBD2 matching over 10 bases. CDR3 length: 15 amino acids. Germline CDR1 reads DFQATT; CDR2 reads SNEGSKA (reference sequence). V was pared by 5 bases and J by 4 bases, with 9 bases of the junction left unmatched. CDR3 region: CSAGGSSGGPDTQYF. As DNA, the CDR3 is TGCAGTGCTGGAGGAAGTAGCGGGGGGCCAGATACGCAGTATTTT.

This clonotype has just a few counts. The chain couples TRBV6-5 to TRBJ1-2, with D unclear. The CDR3 totals 15 residues. The germline V gene has CDR1 MNHEY and CDR2 SVGAGI. Trimming took off 4 bases at V and 3 bases at J, with 15 bases between the two ends. The CDR3: CASSSRPGEDYGYTF. DNA of the CDR3: TGTGCCAGCAGTTCGCGACCCGGAGAAGACTATGGCTACACCTTC.

The V gene is TRBV2, the J gene TRBJ2-1; D might be TRBD1 (6 bases). The CDR3 consists of 13 residues. The germline V gene has CDR1 SNHLY and CDR2 FYNNEI. Between the trimmed V and J ends, which lost 8 bases and 8 bases, there was a span of 16 bases. The DNA for the CDR3 is TGTGCCAGCGCCGAGGACAGTTGGTATGAGCAGTTCTTC. It is translated as CASAEDSWYEQFF. Full variable domain (outside the CDR3, taken from reference TRBV2 and TRBJ2-1): EPEVTQTPSHQVTQMGQEVILRCVPISNHLYFYWYRQILGQKVEFLVSFYNNEISEKSEIFDDQFSVERPDGSNFTLKIRSTKLEDSAMYFCASAEDSWYEQFFGPGTRLTVL.

The V call is TRBV29-1, the J call TRBJ2-3; 9 nucleotides agree with TRBD1. The CDR3 totals 12 residues. Germline V CDR1 and CDR2: SQVTM, ANQGSEA. Unmatched junction bases numbered 5, after V lost 7 bases and J lost 6 bases. This CDR3 is CSGDRDGDTQYF. The CDR3 region has the DNA TGCAGCGGGGACAGGGATGGGGATACGCAGTATTTT.

This clonotype was counted many times. The chain combines TRBV10-3 with TRBJ1-2; unclear D gene. Germline values: CDR1 ENHRY, CDR2 SYGVKD. This CDR3 has 13 amino acids. Trimming cost V 3 bases and J 6 bases, with 11 bases left between them. The DNA for the CDR3 is TGTGCCATCAGTGATCAAAGGGTCCATGGCTACACCTTC. It translates to CAISDQRVHGYTF.

A few counts support this clonotype. A clone one base away is much larger, so this may be a read error. V gene TRBV24-1 combines with J gene TRBJ2-1, with no clear D. CDR3 length equals 11 residues. CDR1 KGHDR and CDR2 SFDVKD come from the germline V gene. V was clipped by 4 bases and J by 3 bases, with 0 bases between them. In DNA form, the CDR3 reads TGTGCCACCAGTGACTACAATGAGCAGTTCTTC. It translates to CATSDYNEQFF.

The J gene is TRBJ2-5, the V gene TRBV5-6; TRBD1 agrees at 9 bases. This CDR3 comprises 16 residues. V trimming: 0 bases; J trimming: 3 bases; junction bases outside the gene matches: 6. Germline V CDR1 and CDR2: SGHDT, YYEEEE. The CDR3 loop is CASSLVSGQGKETQYF. CDR3 nucleotides: TGTGCCAGCAGCTTGGTATCGGGACAGGGAAAAGAGACCCAGTACTTC.

This clonotype appeared a few times. This may be a read error, as it is one base from a much larger clone. The J gene is TRBJ1-2, the V gene TRBV7-9, with a possible D match to TRBD1 (6 bases). Germline values: CDR1 SEHNR, CDR2 FQNEAQ (reference sequence). The CDR3 extends over 14 amino acids. CDR3 sequence reads: CASTRDIRNYGHTF. The DNA of the CDR3 is TGTGCCAGCACCCGGGACATCAGGAACTATGGCCACACCTTC.

Notes on this clonotype: A much larger clone sits a single nucleotide away, making a read error possible. The chain employs TRBV20-1 and TRBJ2-5, with 9 bases lining up with TRBD1. There are 19 residues in the CDR3. V gave up 3 bases and J gave up 4 bases; unmatched junction bases: 21. Germline V CDR1 and CDR2: DFQATT, SNEGSKA (reference sequence). The CDR3 nucleotides read TGCAGTGCTAGGTCATGGGACAGGGAATACGAAGGGGGGCGAGAGACCCAGTACTTC. This encodes CSARSWDREYEGGRETQYF.

This chain links TRBV9 with TRBJ2-5, with 8 positions matching TRBD1. V shed 2 bases, J shed 0 bases, and the junction held 3 bases outside the gene matches. Germline CDR1 SGDLS, CDR2 YYNGEE. CDR3 length: 15 residues. CDR3 DNA sequence: TGTGCCAGCAGCGTCGAGACAGGGGACCAAGAGACCCAGTACTTC. The encoded protein is CASSVETGDQETQYF.

Ten or more counts support this clonotype. One end of the junction does not line up with germline, which may come from a read error. The chain combines TRBV20-1 with TRBJ2-3; TRBD1 matches at 8 bases. The V gene's germline CDR1 is DFQATT and CDR2 SNEGSKA (reference sequence). The CDR3 runs 10 residues. This chain's CDR3 is CSARRDRLLF. The DNA for the CDR3 is TGCAGTGCTAGAAGGGACAGGTTACTTTTT.